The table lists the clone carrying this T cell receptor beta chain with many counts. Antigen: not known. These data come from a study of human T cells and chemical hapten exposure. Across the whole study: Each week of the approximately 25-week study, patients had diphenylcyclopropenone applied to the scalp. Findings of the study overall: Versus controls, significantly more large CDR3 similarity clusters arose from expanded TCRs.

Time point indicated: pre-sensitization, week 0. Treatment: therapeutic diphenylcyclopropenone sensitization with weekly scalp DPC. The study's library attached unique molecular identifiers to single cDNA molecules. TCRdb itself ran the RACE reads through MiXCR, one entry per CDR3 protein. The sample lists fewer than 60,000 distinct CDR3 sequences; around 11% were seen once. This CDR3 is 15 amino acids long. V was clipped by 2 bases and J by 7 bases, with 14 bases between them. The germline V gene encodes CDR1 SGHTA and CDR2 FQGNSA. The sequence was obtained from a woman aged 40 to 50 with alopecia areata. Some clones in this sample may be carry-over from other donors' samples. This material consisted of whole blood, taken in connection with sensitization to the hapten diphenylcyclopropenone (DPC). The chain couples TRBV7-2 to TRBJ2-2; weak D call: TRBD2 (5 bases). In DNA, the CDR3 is TGTGCCAGCAGCTTATCTCGGGAAGGATTCGGGGAGCTGTTTTTT. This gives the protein CASSLSREGFGELFF.